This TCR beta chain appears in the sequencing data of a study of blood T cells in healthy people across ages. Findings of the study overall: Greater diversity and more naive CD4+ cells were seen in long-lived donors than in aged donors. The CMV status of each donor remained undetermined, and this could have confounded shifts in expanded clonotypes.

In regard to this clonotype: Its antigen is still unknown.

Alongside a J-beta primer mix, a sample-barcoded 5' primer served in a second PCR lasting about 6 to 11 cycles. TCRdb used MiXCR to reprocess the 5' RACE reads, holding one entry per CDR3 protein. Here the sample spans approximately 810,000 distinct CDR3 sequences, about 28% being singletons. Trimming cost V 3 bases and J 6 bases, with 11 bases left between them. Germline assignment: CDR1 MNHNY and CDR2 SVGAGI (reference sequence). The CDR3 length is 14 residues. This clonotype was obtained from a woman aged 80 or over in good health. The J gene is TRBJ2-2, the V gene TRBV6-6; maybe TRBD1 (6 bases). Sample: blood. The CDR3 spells CASSYRQDPGELFF. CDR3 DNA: TGTGCCAGCAGTTATAGACAGGATCCCGGGGAGCTGTTTTTT.